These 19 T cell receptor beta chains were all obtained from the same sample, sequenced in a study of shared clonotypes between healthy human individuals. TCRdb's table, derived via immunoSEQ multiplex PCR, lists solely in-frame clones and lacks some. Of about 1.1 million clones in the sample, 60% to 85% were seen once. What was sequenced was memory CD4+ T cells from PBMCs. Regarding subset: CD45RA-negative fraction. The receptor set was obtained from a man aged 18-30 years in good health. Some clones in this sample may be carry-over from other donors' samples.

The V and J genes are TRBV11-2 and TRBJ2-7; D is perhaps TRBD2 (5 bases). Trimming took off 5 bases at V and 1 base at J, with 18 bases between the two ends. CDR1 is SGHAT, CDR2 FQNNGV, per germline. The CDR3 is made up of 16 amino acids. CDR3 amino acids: CASSPSGVGDSYEQYF. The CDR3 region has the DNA TGTGCCAGCAGCCCCTCGGGTGTCGGGGATTCCTACGAGCAGTACTTC. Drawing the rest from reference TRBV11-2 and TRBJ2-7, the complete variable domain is EAGVAQSPRYKIIEKRQSVAFWCNPISGHATLYWYQQILGQGPKLLIQFQNNGVVDDSQLPKDRFSAERLKGVDSTLKIQPAKLEDSAVYLCASSPSGVGDSYEQYFGPGTRLTVT.

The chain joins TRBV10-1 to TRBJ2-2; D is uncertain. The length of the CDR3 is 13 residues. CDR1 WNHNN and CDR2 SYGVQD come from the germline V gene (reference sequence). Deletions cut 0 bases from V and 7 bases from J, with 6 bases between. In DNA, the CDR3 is TGCGCCAGCAGTGAGTCGAAGGTCGGGGAGCTGTTTTTT. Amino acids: CASSESKVGELFF.

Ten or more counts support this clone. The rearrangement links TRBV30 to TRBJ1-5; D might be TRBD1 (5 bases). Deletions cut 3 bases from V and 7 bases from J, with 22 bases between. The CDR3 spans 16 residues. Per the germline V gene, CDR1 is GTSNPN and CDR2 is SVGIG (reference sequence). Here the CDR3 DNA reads TGTGCCTGGAGAAGGGGCGGAATAGGAAAGGGGCAGCCCCAGCATTTT. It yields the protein CAWRRGGIGKGQPQHF. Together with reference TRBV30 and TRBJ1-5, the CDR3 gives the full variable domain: SQTIHQWPATLVQPVGSPLSLECTVEGTSNPNLYWYRQAAGRGLQLLFYSVGIGQISSEVPQNLSASRPQDRQFILSSKKLLLSDSGFYLCAWRRGGIGKGQPQHFGDGTRLSIL.

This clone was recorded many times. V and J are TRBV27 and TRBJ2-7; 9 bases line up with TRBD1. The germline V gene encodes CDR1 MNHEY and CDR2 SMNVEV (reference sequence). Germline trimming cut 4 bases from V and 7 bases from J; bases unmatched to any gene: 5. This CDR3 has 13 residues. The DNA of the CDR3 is TGTGCCAGCAGTTCCGGGACAGGGCTAGAGCAGTACTTC. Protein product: CASSSGTGLEQYF.

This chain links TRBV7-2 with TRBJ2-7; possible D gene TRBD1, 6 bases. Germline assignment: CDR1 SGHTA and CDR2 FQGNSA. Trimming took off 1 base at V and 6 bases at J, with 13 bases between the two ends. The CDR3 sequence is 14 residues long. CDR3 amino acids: CASSLGAGVGEQYF. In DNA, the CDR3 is TGTGCCAGCAGCTTAGGGGCAGGGGTAGGCGAGCAGTACTTC.

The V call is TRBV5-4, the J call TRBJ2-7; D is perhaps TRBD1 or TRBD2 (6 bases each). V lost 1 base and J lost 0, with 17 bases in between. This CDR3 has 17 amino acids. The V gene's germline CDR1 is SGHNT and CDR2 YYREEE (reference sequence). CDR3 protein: CASSLPPRGPSSYEQYF. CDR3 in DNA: TGTGCCAGCAGCTTGCCACCTCGGGGGCCGAGCTCCTACGAGCAGTACTTC.

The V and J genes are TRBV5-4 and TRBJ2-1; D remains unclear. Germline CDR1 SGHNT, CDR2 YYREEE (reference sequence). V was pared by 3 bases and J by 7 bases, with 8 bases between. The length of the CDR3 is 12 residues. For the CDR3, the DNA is TGTGCCAGCAGCTCCATTGGGAATGAGCAGTTCTTC. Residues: CASSSIGNEQFF.

Here the CDR3 reads CASSRGLARSYQETQYF. The CDR3 nucleotides are TGTGCCAGCAGCCGGGGACTAGCGAGATCGTACCAAGAGACCCAGTACTTC. The chain is built from TRBV9 and TRBJ2-5, with 10 bases identical to TRBD2. The V gene's germline CDR1 is SGDLS and CDR2 YYNGEE. CDR3 length equals 17 residues. J lost 0 bases, V lost 4 bases, and 9 bases had no gene match.

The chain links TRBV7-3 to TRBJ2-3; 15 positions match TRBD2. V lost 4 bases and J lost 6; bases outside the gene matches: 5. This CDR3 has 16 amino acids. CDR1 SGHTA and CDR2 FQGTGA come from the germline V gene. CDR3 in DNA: TGTGCCAGCAGCTCGCAGGGACTAGCGGGAGGTGATACGCAGTATTTT. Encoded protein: CASSSQGLAGGDTQYF. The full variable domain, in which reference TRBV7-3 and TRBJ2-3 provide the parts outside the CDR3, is GAGVSQTPSNKVTEKGKYVELRCDPISGHTALYWYRQSLGQGPEFLIYFQGTGAADDSGLPNDRFFAVRPEGSVSTLKIQRTERGDSAVYLCASSSQGLAGGDTQYFGPGTRLTVL.

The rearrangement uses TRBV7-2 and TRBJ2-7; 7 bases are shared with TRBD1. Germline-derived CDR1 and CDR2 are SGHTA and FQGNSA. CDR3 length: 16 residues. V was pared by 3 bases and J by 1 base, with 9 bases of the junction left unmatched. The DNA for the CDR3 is TGTGCCAGCAGCTTCGGGCCTTTGGGACAGTCCTACGAGCAGTACTTC. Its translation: CASSFGPLGQSYEQYF.

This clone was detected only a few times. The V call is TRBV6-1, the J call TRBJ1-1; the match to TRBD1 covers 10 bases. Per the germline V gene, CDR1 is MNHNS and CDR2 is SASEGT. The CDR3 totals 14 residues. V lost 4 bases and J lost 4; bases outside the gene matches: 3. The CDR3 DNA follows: TGTGCCAGCAGTGGACAGGGGGCGGCCACTGAAGCTTTCTTT. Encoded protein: CASSGQGAATEAFF.

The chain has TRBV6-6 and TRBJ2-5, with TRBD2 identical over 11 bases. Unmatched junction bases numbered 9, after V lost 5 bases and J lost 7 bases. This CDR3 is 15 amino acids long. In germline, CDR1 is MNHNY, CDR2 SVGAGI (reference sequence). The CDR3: CASSTTSGGRGTQYF. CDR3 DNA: TGTGCCAGCAGTACTACTAGCGGGGGCAGAGGGACCCAGTACTTC.

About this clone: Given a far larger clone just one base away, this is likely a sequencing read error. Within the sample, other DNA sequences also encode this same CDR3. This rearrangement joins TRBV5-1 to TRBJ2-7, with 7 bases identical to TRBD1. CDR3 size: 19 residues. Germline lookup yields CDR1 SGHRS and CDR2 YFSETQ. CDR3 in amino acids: CASSLSRDRPSLASYEQYF. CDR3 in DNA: TGCGCCAGCAGCTTGTCCCGGGACAGACCATCCTTGGCCTCCTACGAACAGTACTTC.

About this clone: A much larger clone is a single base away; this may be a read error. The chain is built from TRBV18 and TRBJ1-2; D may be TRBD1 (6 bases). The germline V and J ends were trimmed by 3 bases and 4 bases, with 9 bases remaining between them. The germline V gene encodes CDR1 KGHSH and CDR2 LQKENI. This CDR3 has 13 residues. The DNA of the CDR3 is TGTGCCAGCTCACCTGGCAGGGGCTATGGCTACACCTTC. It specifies CASSPGRGYGYTF.

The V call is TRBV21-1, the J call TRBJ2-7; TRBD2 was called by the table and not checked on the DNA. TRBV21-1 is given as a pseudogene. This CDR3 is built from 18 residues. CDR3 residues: CASSLKRETSGSSYEQYF. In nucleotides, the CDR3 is TGTGCCAGCAGCTTAAAAAGGGAGACTAGCGGGAGCTCCTACGAGCAGTACTTC.

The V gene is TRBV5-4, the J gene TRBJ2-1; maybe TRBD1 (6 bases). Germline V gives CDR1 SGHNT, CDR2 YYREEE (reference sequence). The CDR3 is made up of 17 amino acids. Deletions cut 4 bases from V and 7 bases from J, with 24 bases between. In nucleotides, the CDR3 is TGTGCCAGCAGCCTAAACCCTACAGGGCTAGTGAGGAATGAGCAGTTCTTC. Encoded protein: CASSLNPTGLVRNEQFF.

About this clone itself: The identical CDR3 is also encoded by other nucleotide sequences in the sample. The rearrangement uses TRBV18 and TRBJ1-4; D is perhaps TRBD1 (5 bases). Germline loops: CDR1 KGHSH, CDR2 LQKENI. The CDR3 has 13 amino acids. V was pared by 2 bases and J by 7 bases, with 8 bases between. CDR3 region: CASSPSGGEKLFF. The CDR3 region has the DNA TGTGCCAGCTCACCATCGGGGGGTGAAAAACTGTTTTTT. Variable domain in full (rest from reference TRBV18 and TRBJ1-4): NAGVMQNPRHLVRRRGQEARLRCSPMKGHSHVYWYRQLPEEGLKFMVYLQKENIIDESGMPKERFSAEFPKEGPSILRIQQVVRGDSAAYFCASSPSGGEKLFFGSGTQLSVL.

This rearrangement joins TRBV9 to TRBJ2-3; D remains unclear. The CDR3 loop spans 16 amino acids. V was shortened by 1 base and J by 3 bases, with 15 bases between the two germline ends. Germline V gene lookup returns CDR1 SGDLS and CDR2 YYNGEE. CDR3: CASSVTPSKVTDTQYF. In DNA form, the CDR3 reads TGTGCCAGCAGCGTAACCCCCTCGAAGGTTACAGATACGCAGTATTTT.

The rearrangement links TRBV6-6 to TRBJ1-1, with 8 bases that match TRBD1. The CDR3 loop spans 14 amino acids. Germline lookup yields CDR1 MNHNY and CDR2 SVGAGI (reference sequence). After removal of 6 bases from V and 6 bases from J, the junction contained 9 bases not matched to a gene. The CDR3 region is CASSPRTGRAEAFF. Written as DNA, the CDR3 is TGTGCCAGCAGCCCGAGGACAGGGAGGGCTGAAGCTTTCTTT.